This T cell receptor beta chain is drawn from a study of regulatory T cells in long-lasting Graves disease. Germline CDR1 reads SGHDT; CDR2 reads YYEEEE. The CDR3 covers 16 residues. The germline V and J ends were trimmed by 4 bases and 0 bases, with 16 bases remaining between them. Sequencing libraries for TCR beta were prepared with iRepertoire HTBI primers and Arm-PCR of CDR3 regions. TCRdb re-derived calls from the multiplex PCR reads in MiXCR, one entry per CDR3 protein. The table records 350,000 to 400,000 distinct CDR3 sequences, 15% to 19% of them present only once. Time point indicated: newly diagnosed GD, antithyroid drugs for less than 3 months. After RNA was extracted from PBMCs, the TCR library was made from it. Nine milliliters of peripheral blood were taken and placed in EDTA tubes.

The specimen was peripheral blood mononuclear cells (PBMCs), collected at new diagnosis, from a patient treated with antithyroid drugs. This chain joins TRBV5-6 and TRBJ2-5; maybe TRBD1 (6 bases). This clonotype originated in a female donor with Graves disease. The CDR3 DNA follows: TGTGCCAGCAGCCAGGATTTACAGGGCCACCAAGAGACCCAGTACTTC. Protein sequence: CASSQDLQGHQETQYF.